This passage covers 18 T cell receptor beta chains from one sample sequenced in a study of T cells in Graves' hyperthyroidism and ophthalmopathy. TCR beta CDR3 regions were amplified from RNA transcripts. The study used the HTBI primer set for a first-round RT-PCR of the TCR CDR3. One entry per CDR3 protein results from TCRdb running MiXCR on the multiplex PCR reads. The sample holds nearly 600,000 distinct CDR3 sequences, approximately 15% seen once. The sequencing sample was made of blood. The receptors were sampled from a woman aged 18-35 years with Graves' ophthalmopathy.

This clonotype was found a few times. The CDR3 sequence is CASSQLAGGPANEQFF. In DNA, the CDR3 is TGTGCCAGCAGCCAATTAGCGGGAGGGCCTGCCAATGAGCAGTTCTTC. The chain uses TRBV4-2 and TRBJ2-1; 11 positions match TRBD2. Germline CDR1 is LGHNA and CDR2 is YNFKEQ. Trimming took 2 bases from V and 6 from J; bases not matched to a gene: 6. The length of the CDR3 is 16 residues.

This clonotype has a count of ten or more. This chain uses TRBV7-9 with TRBJ2-3; no reliable D call. The CDR3 covers 14 residues. Germline V gives CDR1 SEHNR, CDR2 FQNEAQ (reference sequence). V was trimmed by 5 bases and J by 1 base, leaving 10 bases between them. This CDR3 reads CASSPRPGTDTQYF. The CDR3 DNA reads TGTGCCAGCAGCCCCAGACCTGGCACAGATACGCAGTATTTT.

This clonotype has only a few counts. CDR3 in amino acids: CASSWLAGSSYEQYF. The CDR3 nucleotides are TGCGCCAGCAGCTGGTTAGCGGGGAGCTCCTACGAGCAGTACTTC. The J gene is TRBJ2-7, the V gene TRBV5-1; 8 nucleotides line up with TRBD2. Germline V lookup: CDR1 SGHRS, CDR2 YFSETQ. J lost 0 bases, V lost 3 bases, and 5 bases had no gene match. The CDR3 totals 15 residues.

This clonotype was seen at least ten times. The chain combines TRBV7-2 with TRBJ2-5, with TRBD1 matching over 11 bases. The CDR3 sequence is 15 residues long. Per the germline V gene, CDR1 is SGHTA and CDR2 is FQGNSA. The J segment lost 4 bases and the V segment lost 3 bases, leaving 4 bases of the junction unmatched. In nucleotides, the CDR3 is TGTGCCAGCAGCTTTCACGGGACAGGGGGAGAGACCCAGTACTTC. Protein: CASSFHGTGGETQYF.

The chain recombines TRBV15 with TRBJ1-5; D is possibly TRBD1 (5 bases). The CDR3 runs to 15 residues. Germline V lookup: CDR1 LNHNV, CDR2 YYDKDF (reference sequence). Trimming removed 0 bases from V and 7 bases from J, with 13 bases in between. The DNA for the CDR3 is TGTGCCACCAGCAGAGAGGGGGGACTTCGCCAGCCCCAGCATTTT. Translation gives CATSREGGLRQPQHF.

This clonotype showed up many times. V gene TRBV7-8 combines with J gene TRBJ1-2, with TRBD1 as a possible D gene (6 bases). CDR1 is SGHVS and CDR2 is FQNEAQ in the germline V gene. The V end was cut by 5 bases, the J end by 8 bases, with 9 bases between. The CDR3 totals 11 residues. The CDR3 region has the DNA TGTGCCAGCAGCGCAGGGGTCGGCTACACCTTC. This gives the protein CASSAGVGYTF.

This clonotype was counted at least ten times. The V gene is TRBV28, the J gene TRBJ2-7, with D maybe TRBD1 (7 bases). Germline V gene sequence: CDR1 MDHEN, CDR2 SYDVKM. V was shortened by 11 bases and J by 5 bases, with 22 bases between the two germline ends. This CDR3 contains 14 residues. The CDR3 loop reads CACGEERQGHEQYF. CDR3 bases: TGTGCCTGCGGGGAAGAGAGACAGGGCCACGAGCAGTACTTC.

This clonotype has a count of ten or more. The rearrangement uses TRBV7-2 and TRBJ2-3, with a weak D call TRBD1 (6 bases). Germline V gene data show CDR1 as SGHTA and CDR2 as FQGNSA. V lost 2 bases and J lost 1, with 16 bases in between. This CDR3 comprises 17 residues. The CDR3 loop is CASSLNLQGFGTDTQYF. In nucleotides, the CDR3 is TGTGCCAGCAGCTTAAACCTCCAGGGGTTCGGCACAGATACGCAGTATTTT.

This clonotype was seen at least ten times. One end of the junction fails to match germline, which may point to a read error. This chain connects TRBV20-1 to TRBJ2-1; TRBD2 matches at 11 bases. Germline V lookup: CDR1 DFQATT, CDR2 SNEGSKA (reference sequence). The length of the CDR3 is 14 residues. CDR3 loop: CSARIAGGPGEQFF. CDR3 nucleotides: TGCAGCGCTAGGATAGCGGGAGGGCCCGGTGAGCAGTTCTTC.

This clonotype has at least ten counts. This chain joins TRBV6-1 and TRBJ1-2; D might be TRBD1 (5 bases). The V gene lost 2 bases and the J gene lost 3 bases, with 10 bases spanning the gap. Germline V gene data show CDR1 as MNHNS and CDR2 as SASEGT. CDR3 length: 14 residues. The CDR3, as DNA: TGTGCCAGCAGTGAACTCCCGGGGGACTATGGCTACACCTTC. This encodes CASSELPGDYGYTF.

Note on this clonotype: With a much larger clone just one base away, this may be a read error. The genes are TRBV6-2 or TRBV6-3 and TRBJ2-7; possible D gene TRBD1, 6 bases. Germline V gene data show CDR1 as MNHEY and CDR2 as SVGEGT. The CDR3 spans 14 residues. V was shortened by 10 bases and J by 0 bases, with 16 bases between the two germline ends. Here the CDR3 DNA reads TGTGCCATCAGCACCGGGACATTCTCCTACGAGCAGTACTTC. It specifies CAISTGTFSYEQYF.

This clonotype was counted a few times. The rearrangement links TRBV19 to TRBJ2-7; unclear D gene. This CDR3 is built from 15 residues. V lost 3 bases, J lost 1 base, and 13 bases lay in between. CDR1 is LNHDA, CDR2 SQIVND, per germline (reference sequence). DNA for the CDR3: TGTGCCAGTAGTATGGTACATAGCATATCCTACGAGCAGTACTTC. Translating gives CASSMVHSISYEQYF.

This clonotype has only a few counts. The CDR3 is CSVEWSRGPSGERSKETQYF. In nucleotides, the CDR3 is TGCAGCGTTGAATGGTCGAGGGGCCCTAGCGGGGAACGATCGAAAGAGACCCAGTACTTC. V gene TRBV29-1 combines with J gene TRBJ2-5, with TRBD2 identical over 9 bases. After removal of 2 bases from V and 3 bases from J, the junction contained 22 bases not matched to a gene. Germline loops: CDR1 SQVTM, CDR2 ANQGSEA. CDR3 length: 20 residues.

V gene TRBV19 combines with J gene TRBJ2-2; D is perhaps TRBD1 or TRBD2 (6 bases each). The CDR3 has 13 amino acids. V was clipped by 10 bases and J by 6 bases, with 15 bases between them. Germline CDR1 and CDR2: LNHDA and SQIVND (reference sequence). The CDR3: CATPRGASGELFF. CDR3 in DNA: TGTGCCACCCCGAGGGGGGCCTCCGGGGAGCTGTTTTTT.

This clonotype came up a few times. V gene TRBV20-1 combines with J gene TRBJ1-3; D gene unclear. The CDR3 runs 15 residues. Germline V gene lookup returns CDR1 DFQATT and CDR2 SNEGSKA (reference sequence). Between the trimmed V and J ends, which lost 3 bases and 0 bases, there was a span of 12 bases. CDR3 sequence: CSARDRGSSGNTIYF. In DNA form, the CDR3 reads TGCAGTGCTAGGGATCGCGGAAGCTCTGGAAACACCATATATTTT.

For this clonotype: A read error may explain this, as a much larger clone is one base away. The chain links TRBV6-2 or TRBV6-3 to TRBJ2-1; 10 bases are a match to TRBD1. The CDR3 runs 16 residues. Germline V lookup: CDR1 MNHEY, CDR2 SVGEGT. V lost 5 bases and J lost 7; bases outside the gene matches: 11. The CDR3 reads CASSGLTGGLINEQFF. As DNA, the CDR3 is TGTGCCAGCAGTGGCCTGACAGGGGGCCTAATTAATGAGCAGTTCTTC.

Many counts were recorded for this clonotype. V is TRBV10-3 and J is TRBJ2-7; TRBD2 is a possible D gene (6 bases). The CDR3 has 18 amino acids. The germline V and J ends were trimmed by 4 bases and 1 base, with 23 bases remaining between them. The germline CDR1 and CDR2 sequences are ENHRY and SYGVKD. The CDR3 reads CAISGGVFPQSPSYEQYF. CDR3 nucleotide sequence: TGTGCCATCAGTGGGGGGGTTTTCCCTCAGTCCCCTTCCTACGAGCAGTACTTC.

A few counts support this clonotype. V gene TRBV9 combines with J gene TRBJ2-5; D unresolved. Germline V gene lookup returns CDR1 SGDLS and CDR2 YYNGEE. The CDR3 is 13 residues long. The V and J ends lost 0 bases and 0 bases respectively, with 3 bases between them. Here the CDR3 reads CASSVENQETQYF. The DNA for the CDR3 is TGTGCCAGCAGCGTAGAGAACCAAGAGACCCAGTACTTC.